This T cell receptor (beta chain) was sequenced in a study of T cells expressing NK-cell markers. Study information: Sorted CD3+CD56+NKG2C+, CD3+CD56+NKG2C- and CD3+CD56-NKG2C+ T cells provided the TCR beta repertoires. The study's findings and limits: Dominance of the CD3+CD56-NKG2C+ fraction by these clonotypes also held in several donors. NKG2C+ dominant clonotype frequencies in about six donors were roughly 1.0-7.5% of CD8+ T cells.

Notes on this clonotype: Antigen: not known.

The length of the CDR3 is 17 residues. Germline CDR1 reads SNHLY; CDR2 reads FYNNEI. TCR beta cDNA was made by 5'RACE template switching with UMIs. TCRdb reprocessed the 5' RACE reads and reports one entry per CDR3 protein, with no DNA. The repertoire shows about 550,000 distinct CDR3 sequences; the top ten hold roughly 3.6%. The chain has TRBV2 and TRBJ2-2. The sequencing input was blood T cells: a sorted CD56 or NKG2C T cell subset, CD4+ or CD8+ T cells, or bulk PBMC T cells (not recorded which). This TCR derives from a man aged 18 to 30 in good health. CDR3 region: CASSDGVEWGYTGELFF.